The 22 T cell receptor beta chains below come from one sample, sequenced in a study of CDR3 diversity in severe acne. TCRdb re-called the PCR reads with MiXCR, one entry per CDR3 protein. The table includes some 90,000 distinct CDR3 sequences, over 45% detected once. The sequenced sample was blood. These receptors were collected from a male donor in good health, serving as a control.

This clonotype appeared a single time. V gene TRBV7-9 combines with J gene TRBJ2-2; TRBD2 agrees at 7 bases. This CDR3 has 15 amino acids. Germline lookup yields CDR1 SEHNR and CDR2 FQNEAQ (reference sequence). Losses at the gene ends were 2 bases for V and 6 bases for J; bases not matched to a gene: 6. The CDR3 DNA reads as TGTGCCAGCAGCTTACTGGCGGGAGTGGCCGGGGAGCTGTTTTTT. Amino acids: CASSLLAGVAGELFF.

The chain combines TRBV4-1 with TRBJ1-1; D possibly corresponds to TRBD1 (6 bases). V shed 5 bases and J shed 6 bases, with 19 bases lying between them. Per germline, CDR1 MGHRA and CDR2 YSYEKL. This CDR3 has 15 residues. In DNA, the CDR3 is TGCGCCAGCAGCTCCGGGACGGGGGCGTTTGCTGAAGCTTTCTTT. Translation gives CASSSGTGAFAEAFF.

Turning to this clonotype: The DNA is omitted, as the CDR3 cannot be located on it reliably, and the CDR3 follows TCRdb's listing. The chain employs TRBV7-9 and TRBJ2-2; the D segment call TRBD1 is taken from the table without a DNA check. The CDR3 is 22 residues long, ends included. Germline V gene sequence: CDR1 SEHNR, CDR2 FQNEAQ (reference sequence). The CDR3: CASSFYICSARRTGVDTGELFF.

The CDR3 loop reads CASRGLAGIEGERFF. In DNA form, the CDR3 reads TGTGCCAGCAGGGGACTAGCTGGAATTGAGGGTGAGCGATTCTTC. J is TRBJ2-1 and V is TRBV6-1, with 9 bases matching TRBD2. Losses at the gene ends were 6 bases for V and 16 bases for J; bases not matched to a gene: 19. The CDR3 contains 15 residues. Germline values: CDR1 MNHNS, CDR2 SASEGT.

This clonotype was seen a handful of times. CDR3 sequence: CASSSRRLSGANVLTF. DNA for the CDR3: TGTGCCAGCAGCTCTCGACGTCTCTCTGGGGCCAACGTCCTGACTTTC. This rearrangement joins TRBV7-9 to TRBJ2-6; D is uncertain. Trimming removed 4 bases from V and 0 bases from J, with 10 bases in between. The CDR3 is 16 residues long. Germline V gives CDR1 SEHNR, CDR2 FQNEAQ (reference sequence).

This clonotype has a count of ten or more. The chain couples TRBV27 to TRBJ2-7; D gene unclear. Germline loops: CDR1 MNHEY, CDR2 SMNVEV (reference sequence). The CDR3 runs 15 residues. Between the trimmed V and J ends, which lost 2 bases and 3 bases, there was a span of 14 bases. CDR3 coding DNA: TGTGCCAGCAGTTTAGGTCAAGCGAGGCGCTACGAGCAGTACTTC. Its protein product is CASSLGQARRYEQYF.

The chain couples TRBV29-1 to TRBJ1-2; 8 nucleotides line up with TRBD1. J lost 1 base, V lost 0 bases, and 7 bases had no gene match. The length of the CDR3 is 16 residues. Germline V gene lookup returns CDR1 SQVTM and CDR2 ANQGSEA. CDR3 nucleotides: TGCAGCGTTGAAGATAATGGGACAGGCTATAACTATGGCTACACCTTC. Protein product: CSVEDNGTGYNYGYTF.

The chain is built from TRBV6-4 and TRBJ2-3, with TRBD2 matching over 7 bases. This CDR3 contains 13 residues. Germline-derived CDR1 and CDR2 are MRHNA and SNTAGT. V dropped 9 bases and J dropped 2; count of bases not matched to a gene: 5. The CDR3 DNA reads as TGTGCCAGTTCTAGCGGACCCACAGATACGCAGTATTTT. It yields the protein CASSSGPTDTQYF.

In its sample, this clonotype was seen a few times. The chain has TRBV6-1 and TRBJ2-7, with D perhaps TRBD1 (6 bases). Germline V gene data show CDR1 as MNHNS and CDR2 as SASEGT. The CDR3 spans 11 residues. Written as DNA, the CDR3 is TGTGCCAGCAGTGACCCACTGGACAGCGCGGTC. It yields the protein CASSDPLDSAV.

This clonotype has a handful of counts. J is TRBJ1-1 and V is TRBV7-9, with D possibly TRBD1 on 5 matching bases. The CDR3 spans 13 residues. Per the germline V gene, CDR1 is SEHNR and CDR2 is FQNEAQ (reference sequence). The germline V and J ends were trimmed by 5 bases and 4 bases, with 11 bases remaining between them. The DNA of the CDR3 is TGTGCCAGCAGCGGGGGTCGGGTCACTGAAGCTTTCTTT. The encoded protein is CASSGGRVTEAFF. The full variable domain, with the rest looked up from reference TRBV7-9 and TRBJ1-1, is DTGVSQNPRHKITKRGQNVTFRCDPISEHNRLYWYRQTLGQGPEFLTYFQNEAQLEKSRLLSDRFSAERPKGSFSTLEIQRTEQGDSAMYLCASSGGRVTEAFFGQGTRLTVV.

This clonotype was counted many times. CDR3 residues: CASSILYEQYF. For the CDR3, the DNA is TGTGCCAGCAGCATCCTCTACGAGCAGTACTTC. The J gene is TRBJ2-7, the V gene TRBV7-9; D is ambiguous. CDR3 size: 11 residues. V lost 5 bases, J lost 3 bases, and 5 bases lay in between. The germline V gene encodes CDR1 SEHNR and CDR2 FQNEAQ (reference sequence).

V usage is TRBV5-8 and J usage is TRBJ2-5; D may be TRBD1 or TRBD2 (6 bases each). The germline V gene encodes CDR1 SGHTS and CDR2 YDEGEE. This CDR3 comprises 13 residues. Trimming stripped 4 bases from V and 5 bases from J, with 12 bases between. CDR3 protein: CASSQWRGETQYF. The CDR3 nucleotides read TGTGCCAGCAGCCAATGGAGGGGGGAGACCCAGTACTTC.

This chain uses TRBV20-1 with TRBJ2-1; 8 positions match TRBD2. Trimming cost V 3 bases and J 7 bases; bases outside gene matches: 8. Germline loops: CDR1 DFQATT, CDR2 SNEGSKA (reference sequence). The CDR3 consists of 14 residues. CDR3 bases: TGCAGTGCTAGGCGAGCGGGAGCGGGGAATGAGCAGTTCTTC. Amino acid sequence: CSARRAGAGNEQFF.

This clonotype was observed at least ten times. The V gene is TRBV7-9, the J gene TRBJ1-5, with unresolved D. The CDR3 is 13 amino acids. Trimming took off 0 bases at V and 4 bases at J, with 4 bases between the two ends. Germline lookup yields CDR1 SEHNR and CDR2 FQNEAQ (reference sequence). The CDR3 here is CASSLASNQPQHF. The CDR3 nucleotides read TGTGCCAGCAGCTTAGCTTCTAATCAGCCCCAGCATTTT.

This clonotype was detected a few times. The rearrangement joins TRBV15 to TRBJ1-6; D not certain. Trimming left V 0 bases short and J 9 bases short, with 6 bases between. The length of the CDR3 is 13 residues. Germline CDR1 LNHNV, CDR2 YYDKDF (reference sequence). Here the CDR3 reads CATSRDRGSPLHF. CDR3 coding DNA: TGTGCCACCAGCAGAGATCGGGGTTCACCCCTCCACTTT.

The genes are TRBV20-1 and TRBJ1-2; TRBD1 agrees at 8 bases. CDR1 and CDR2 (germline): DFQATT, SNEGSKA (reference sequence). There are 19 residues in the CDR3. After removal of 0 bases from V and 1 base from J, the junction contained 16 bases not matched to a gene. CDR3 bases: TGCAGTGCTAGAGAGGTACACGGACAGGGTGATTGGGGTAACTATGGCTACACCTTC. Its translation: CSAREVHGQGDWGNYGYTF.

CDR3: CASTALTDTQYF. The DNA of the CDR3 is TGTGCCAGCACTGCCCTCACAGATACGCAGTATTTT. The rearrangement joins TRBV18 to TRBJ2-3, with no clear D. Trimming took 8 bases from V and 2 from J, leaving 8 bases between them. CDR1 is KGHSH, CDR2 LQKENI, per germline. This CDR3 has 12 amino acids.

The rearrangement joins TRBV20-1 to TRBJ1-4, with TRBD1 matching 10 bases. The germline V gene encodes CDR1 DFQATT and CDR2 SNEGSKA (reference sequence). Losses at the gene ends were 0 bases for V and 10 bases for J; bases not matched to a gene: 11. CDR3 size: 16 residues. In nucleotides, the CDR3 is TGCAGTGCTAGAGATGGGGAAGGGACAGGGGATTCAAAACTGTTTTTT. Its translation: CSARDGEGTGDSKLFF.

As regards this clonotype: A much larger clone is a single base away; this may be a read error. The chain has TRBV24-1 and TRBJ1-4; tentative D call: TRBD1 (6 bases). From germline, CDR1 is KGHDR and CDR2 SFDVKD. This CDR3 spans 15 amino acids. The CDR3 here is CATGDSGASNEKLFF. CDR3 nucleotide sequence: TGTGCCACCGGTGATTCAGGGGCTTCTAATGAAAAACTGTTTTTT.

The chain has TRBV7-9 and TRBJ2-2; 9 bases line up with TRBD1. Germline CDR1 SEHNR, CDR2 FQNEAQ (reference sequence). J lost 5 bases, V lost 5 bases, and 12 bases had no gene match. The CDR3 length is 17 residues. The DNA of the CDR3 is TGTGCCAGCAGCGAGGGACAGGGCGGGGGAAATACCGGGGAGCTGTTTTTT. Protein sequence: CASSEGQGGGNTGELFF.

V usage is TRBV6-1 and J usage is TRBJ1-2, with D unresolved. CDR3 length: 10 residues. Trimming left V 7 bases short and J 4 bases short, with 4 bases between. Germline V CDR1 and CDR2: MNHNS, SASEGT. The CDR3 loop is CASNGYGYTF. The CDR3, as DNA: TGTGCCAGCAACGGCTATGGCTACACCTTC.

This clonotype was counted at least ten times. The chain employs TRBV10-3 and TRBJ2-7; 12 nucleotides align to TRBD2. Germline CDR1 and CDR2: ENHRY and SYGVKD. Trimming removed 8 bases from V and 4 bases from J; junction bases left unmatched: 6. The length of the CDR3 is 14 residues. CDR3 sequence reads: CAISTSGSTYEQYF. As DNA, the CDR3 is TGTGCCATCTCGACTAGCGGGAGTACATACGAGCAGTACTTC.